The T cell receptor (beta chain) described here comes from a study of T cell responses to AZD1222 COVID-19 vaccine. Findings and caveats of the study: The study sampled repertoires only after the peak T cell response. Baseline seropositives among AZD1222 recipients totaled only five or six. Spike was spanned by vaccine-associated CD4 TCRs, with dominance at 160-218 and 743-854. Unmutated variant regions are reportedly the target of nearly half of TCRs that are spike-specific.

As to this clone: Antigen unknown.

With 1 base removed from V and 6 bases from J, the gap between germline ends came to 7 bases. The CDR3 has 13 amino acids. The table came from immunoSEQ multiplex PCR; TCRdb's copy has only in-frame clones and leaves some out. Here the sample spans 70,000 to 95,000 clones, around 92% being singletons. The receptor was derived from an adult in good health. The chain carries TRBV12-3 or TRBV12-4 and TRBJ2-1; TRBD2 might be the D (6 bases). The input for sequencing was peripheral blood, taken on day 0 of MenACWY control vaccination. CDR3 sequence: CASSLGGVNEQFF. In DNA form, the CDR3 reads TGTGCCAGCAGTTTAGGCGGGGTCAATGAGCAGTTCTTC.